This T cell receptor (beta chain) was captured in a study of shared clonotypes between healthy human individuals. Of note for this clone: Other DNA sequences of this sample code for an identical CDR3.

Profiled with immunoSEQ multiplex PCR; TCRdb holds only in-frame clones, not every one. The repertoire holds about 2.4 million clones, with roughly 93% as singletons. The sample taken for sequencing was naive CD4+ T cells from PBMCs. Regarding subset: CD45RA+ positively selected. The TCR was taken from a man aged 18 to 30 in good health. Some clones in this sample may be carry-over from other donors' samples.

The CDR3 reads CASSPASSYEQYF. In nucleotides, the CDR3 is TGTGCCAGCTCACCCGCTAGCTCCTACGAGCAGTACTTC. The chain has TRBV18 and TRBJ2-7; D is unclear. The CDR3 sequence is 13 residues long. With 3 bases removed from V and 0 bases from J, the gap between germline ends came to 6 bases. Germline CDR1 KGHSH, CDR2 LQKENI.